The entry below gives a single T cell receptor (beta chain) sequence along with its context. With 0 bases removed from V and 2 bases from J, the gap between germline ends came to 15 bases. Germline lookup yields CDR1 SGDLS and CDR2 YYNGEE. The CDR3 has 17 amino acids. This specimen comes from a study of shared clonotypes between healthy human individuals. Libraries were prepared by immunoSEQ multiplex PCR; TCRdb keeps only in-frame clonotypes and omits some of them. This table has millions of clones, approximately 94% appearing once. The material sequenced was naive CD4+ T cells sorted from blood. This sample's subset: CD45RA+ positively selected. V is TRBV9 and J is TRBJ1-3; D is uncertain. This clonotype was obtained from a man aged 18 to 29 in good health. The chain's CDR3 is CASSVGTPGITGNTIYF. Here the CDR3 DNA reads TGTGCCAGCAGCGTAGGAACCCCCGGCATAACTGGAAACACCATATATTTT.